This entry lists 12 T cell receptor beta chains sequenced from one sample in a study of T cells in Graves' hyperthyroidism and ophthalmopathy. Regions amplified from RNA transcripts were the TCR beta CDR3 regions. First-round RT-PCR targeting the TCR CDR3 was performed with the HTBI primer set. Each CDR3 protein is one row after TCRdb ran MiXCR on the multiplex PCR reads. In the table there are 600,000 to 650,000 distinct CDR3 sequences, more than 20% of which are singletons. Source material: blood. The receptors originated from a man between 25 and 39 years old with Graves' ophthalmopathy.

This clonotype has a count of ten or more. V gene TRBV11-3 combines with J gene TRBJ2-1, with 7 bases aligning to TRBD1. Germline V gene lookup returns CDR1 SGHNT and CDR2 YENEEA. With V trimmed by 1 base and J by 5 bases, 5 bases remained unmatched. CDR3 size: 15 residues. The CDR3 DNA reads TGTGCCAGCAGCTTAGGACAGGGTGCCCACAATGAGCAGTTCTTC. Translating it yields CASSLGQGAHNEQFF.

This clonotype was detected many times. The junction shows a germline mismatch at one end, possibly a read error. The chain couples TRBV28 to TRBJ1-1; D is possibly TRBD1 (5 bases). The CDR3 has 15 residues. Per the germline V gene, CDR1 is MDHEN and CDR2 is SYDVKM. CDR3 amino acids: CASTLHPQGNTEAFF. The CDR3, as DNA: TGTGCCAGCACTTTACACCCCCAGGGGAACACTGAAGCTTTCTTT.

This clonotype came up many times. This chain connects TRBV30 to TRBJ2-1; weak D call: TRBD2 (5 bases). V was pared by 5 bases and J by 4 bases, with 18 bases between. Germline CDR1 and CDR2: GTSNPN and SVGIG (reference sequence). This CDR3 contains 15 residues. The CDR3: CAWLDTSKTYNEQFF. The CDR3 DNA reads TGTGCCTGGCTTGACACTAGTAAGACTTACAATGAGCAGTTCTTC.

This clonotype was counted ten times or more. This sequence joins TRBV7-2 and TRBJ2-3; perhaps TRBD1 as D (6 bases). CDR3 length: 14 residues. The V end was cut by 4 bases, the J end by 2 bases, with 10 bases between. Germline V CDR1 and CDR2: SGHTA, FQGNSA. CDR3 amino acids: CASSSGQHTDTQYF. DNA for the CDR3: TGTGCCAGCAGCTCCGGACAGCACACAGATACGCAGTATTTT.

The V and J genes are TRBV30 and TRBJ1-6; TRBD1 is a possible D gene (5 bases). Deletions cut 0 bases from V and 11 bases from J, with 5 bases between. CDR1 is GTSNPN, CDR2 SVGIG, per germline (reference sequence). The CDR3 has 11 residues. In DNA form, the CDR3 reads TGTGCCTGGAGTGTAGGGGCACCCCTCCACTTT. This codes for CAWSVGAPLHF.

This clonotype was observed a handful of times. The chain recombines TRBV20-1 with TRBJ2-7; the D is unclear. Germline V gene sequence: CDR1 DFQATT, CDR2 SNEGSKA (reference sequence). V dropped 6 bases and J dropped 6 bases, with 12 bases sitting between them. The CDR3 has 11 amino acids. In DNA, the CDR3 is TGCAGTGCCGTTAGCCTGGGCGAGCAGTACTTC. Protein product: CSAVSLGEQYF.

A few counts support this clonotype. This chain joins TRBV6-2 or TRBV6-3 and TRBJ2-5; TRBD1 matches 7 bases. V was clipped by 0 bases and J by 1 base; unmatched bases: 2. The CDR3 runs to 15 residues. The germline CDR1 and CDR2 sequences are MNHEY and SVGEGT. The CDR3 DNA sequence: TGTGCCAGCAGTTACTCGGGGACAGCCCAAGAGACCCAGTACTTC. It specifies CASSYSGTAQETQYF.

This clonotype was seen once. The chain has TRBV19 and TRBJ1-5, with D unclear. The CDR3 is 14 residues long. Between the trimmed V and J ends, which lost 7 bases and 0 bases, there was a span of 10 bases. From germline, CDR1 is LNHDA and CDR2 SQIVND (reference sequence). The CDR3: CASIPQDSNQPQHF. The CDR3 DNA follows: TGTGCCAGTATCCCTCAGGATAGCAATCAGCCCCAGCATTTT.

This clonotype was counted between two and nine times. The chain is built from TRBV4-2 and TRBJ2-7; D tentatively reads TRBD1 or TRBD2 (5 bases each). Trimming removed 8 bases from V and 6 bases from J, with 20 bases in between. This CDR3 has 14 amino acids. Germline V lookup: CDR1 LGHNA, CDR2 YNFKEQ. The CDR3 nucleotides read TGTGCCAGCGACCGGGGCTCAGGTCCCGCCGAGCAGTACTTC. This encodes CASDRGSGPAEQYF.

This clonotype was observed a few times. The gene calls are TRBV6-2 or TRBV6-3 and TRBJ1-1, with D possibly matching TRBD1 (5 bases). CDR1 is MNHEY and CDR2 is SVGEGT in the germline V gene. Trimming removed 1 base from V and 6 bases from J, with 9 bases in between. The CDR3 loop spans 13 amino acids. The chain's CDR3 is CASSYYQGAEAFF. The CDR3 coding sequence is TGTGCCAGCAGTTACTACCAGGGAGCTGAAGCTTTCTTT.

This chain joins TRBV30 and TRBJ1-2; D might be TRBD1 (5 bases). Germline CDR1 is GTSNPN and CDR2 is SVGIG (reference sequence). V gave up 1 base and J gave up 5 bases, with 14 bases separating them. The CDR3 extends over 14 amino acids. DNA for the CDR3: TGTGCCTGGAGTGACCCAGGGATCTGGTATGGCTACACCTTC. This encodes CAWSDPGIWYGYTF.

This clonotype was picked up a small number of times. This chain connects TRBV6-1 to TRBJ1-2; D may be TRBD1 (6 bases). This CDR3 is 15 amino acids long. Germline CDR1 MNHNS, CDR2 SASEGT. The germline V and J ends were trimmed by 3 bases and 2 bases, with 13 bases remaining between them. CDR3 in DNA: TGTGCCAGCAGTGACACATACAGGGAGAACTATGGCTACACCTTC. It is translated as CASSDTYRENYGYTF.